The 27 T cell receptor beta chains below come from one sample, sequenced in a study of post-analysis software for immune sequencing data. Findings and limits, study-wide: In patients, about five TRBV segments were more frequent than in controls, with TRBV5-6, TRBV5-1 and TRBV20-1 among them.

These receptors' targets are unknown. Unique molecular identifiers featured in each of the TCR beta cDNA libraries. TCRdb recomputed calls from the PCR reads with MiXCR, one row per CDR3 protein. The sample records roughly 540,000 distinct CDR3 sequences, about a third being singletons. The sample taken for sequencing was blood. The source is a girl aged 2-17 years with multiple sclerosis.

The chain links TRBV6-6 to TRBJ1-1; D remains unclear. V was pared by 0 bases and J by 4 bases, with 15 bases between. Germline V CDR1 and CDR2: MNHNY, SVGAGI (reference sequence). CDR3 length equals 16 residues. Here the CDR3 reads CASSYSLLRAVTEAFF. Here the CDR3 DNA reads TGTGCCAGCAGTTACTCACTCCTTCGGGCCGTCACTGAAGCTTTCTTT.

The chain is built from TRBV5-5 and TRBJ2-5; D is possibly TRBD1 (6 bases). The CDR3 contains 16 residues. CDR1 and CDR2 (germline): SGHKS, YYEKEE (reference sequence). Trimming stripped 1 base from V and 5 bases from J, with 18 bases between. Here the CDR3 reads CASSLLGAGVGETQYF. CDR3 nucleotide sequence: TGTGCCAGCAGCTTGCTGGGTGCAGGGGTGGGGGAGACCCAGTACTTC.

This clonotype was recorded a few times. The rearrangement links TRBV12-3 or TRBV12-4 to TRBJ2-4, with D perhaps TRBD1 (6 bases). Near its end, the DNA agrees better with TRBJ2-7, so the J call may be wrong. The CDR3 is made up of 14 amino acids. CDR3 protein: CASSPRGQLTEQYF. CDR3 coding DNA: TGTGCCAGCAGCCCCAGGGGACAACTCACCGAGCAGTACTTC.

The chain carries TRBV3-1 and TRBJ1-5, with D tentatively TRBD1 (5 bases). Trimming pared 1 base from V and 3 bases from J, leaving 10 bases between. This CDR3 contains 15 residues. Per germline, CDR1 LGHDT and CDR2 YNNKEL (reference sequence). CDR3 bases: TGTGCCAGCAGCCAAGGACAGTTATACAATCAGCCCCAGCATTTT. It translates to CASSQGQLYNQPQHF. Based on the CDR3 plus reference TRBV3-1 and TRBJ1-5, the full variable domain is DTAVSQTPKYLVTQMGNDKSIKCEQNLGHDTMYWYKQDSKKFLKIMFSYNNKELIINETVPNRFSPKSPDKAHLNLHINSLELGDSAVYFCASSQGQLYNQPQHFGDGTRLSIL.

Comments on this clonotype: A read error may explain this, as a much larger clone is one base away. The chain has TRBV29-1 and TRBJ2-5, with D perhaps TRBD1 (6 bases). The DNA end lines up better with TRBJ2-7; the J call may be wrong. The CDR3 is 14 amino acids. Germline assignment: CDR1 SQVTM and CDR2 ANQGSEA. CDR3 protein: CSVVPRQASYEQYF. Here the CDR3 DNA reads TGCAGCGTTGTCCCTAGACAGGCTTCCTACGAGCAGTACTTC.

The rearrangement links TRBV14 to TRBJ2-5; the D is unclear. CDR3 size: 16 residues. Germline CDR1 SGHDN, CDR2 FVKESK. The germline V and J ends were trimmed by 1 base and 4 bases, with 16 bases remaining between them. CDR3 loop: CASSQVRFAGGETQYF. CDR3 nucleotide sequence: TGTGCCAGCAGCCAAGTGCGATTCGCAGGCGGAGAGACCCAGTACTTC.

This clonotype was observed a handful of times. The gene calls are TRBV15 and TRBJ2-5; a possible D gene is TRBD1 (6 bases). The CDR3 length is 15 residues. Germline V gene sequence: CDR1 LNHNV, CDR2 YYDKDF (reference sequence). The V end was cut by 5 bases, the J end by 2 bases, with 15 bases between. Written as DNA, the CDR3 is TGTGCCACCAGCCAGGGGATCACCTATCAAGAGACCCAGTACTTC. Translated, it gives CATSQGITYQETQYF.

A few counts support this clonotype. The chain uses TRBV20-1 and TRBJ2-1, with D perhaps matching TRBD2 (6 bases). The V and J ends lost 2 bases and 5 bases respectively, with 13 bases between them. The CDR3 spans 14 residues. In germline, CDR1 is DFQATT, CDR2 SNEGSKA (reference sequence). The CDR3, as DNA: TGCAGTGCTAGATCCGGGACTGGGAACAATGAGCAGTTCTTC. Translated, it gives CSARSGTGNNEQFF.

This clonotype was counted only a few times. The chain uses TRBV29-1 and TRBJ1-5; TRBD1 might be the D (6 bases). V lost 7 bases and J lost 0, with 13 bases in between. From germline, CDR1 is SQVTM and CDR2 ANQGSEA. The CDR3 is 14 residues long. The CDR3 is CSARTANSNQPQHF. For the CDR3, the DNA is TGCAGCGCAAGGACAGCAAATAGCAATCAGCCCCAGCATTTT.

The chain carries TRBV5-5 and TRBJ2-1; the D call may be TRBD1 or TRBD2 (5 bases each). Trimming left V 1 base short and J 6 bases short, with 14 bases between. This CDR3 comprises 15 residues. The germline CDR1 and CDR2 sequences are SGHKS and YYEKEE (reference sequence). The CDR3 nucleotides read TGTGCCAGCAGCTTGTGGTCGGGGCAGGCCAATGAGCAGTTCTTC. The encoded protein is CASSLWSGQANEQFF.

This chain uses TRBV12-3 or TRBV12-4 with TRBJ1-4; the D is unclear. The CDR3 covers 11 residues. Trimming took 3 bases from V and 8 from J, leaving 4 bases between them. Here the CDR3 DNA reads TGTGCCAGCAGTTTCGAAGAAAAACTGTTTTTT. Amino acid sequence: CASSFEEKLFF.

This chain uses TRBV20-1 with TRBJ1-2; the D is unclear. This CDR3 comprises 13 residues. CDR1 is DFQATT and CDR2 is SNEGSKA in the germline V gene (reference sequence). V was cut by 5 bases and J by 8 bases, with 18 bases left in between. Here the CDR3 reads CSAPNGSQVGYTF. The CDR3 DNA reads as TGCAGTGCTCCGAATGGGAGCCAAGTGGGCTACACCTTC.

This clonotype was seen a few times. The CDR3 coding sequence is TGTGCCAGCAGTTTTGGTCCCGCAACTAATGAAAAACTGTTTTTT. This gives the protein CASSFGPATNEKLFF. The rearrangement joins TRBV12-3 or TRBV12-4 to TRBJ1-4, with D unresolved. Trimming took off 3 bases at V and 0 bases at J, with 8 bases between the two ends. The length of the CDR3 is 15 residues.

This chain joins TRBV11-1 and TRBJ1-1, with D maybe TRBD1 (5 bases). Trimming stripped 1 base from V and 10 bases from J, with 13 bases between. The CDR3 is made up of 13 amino acids. Germline V CDR1 and CDR2: SGHAT, FQDESV (reference sequence). The CDR3 bases are TGTGCCAGCAGCTTAGACCGGGGCGCGTCAGCTTTCTTT. Amino acids: CASSLDRGASAFF.

This chain uses TRBV7-2 with TRBJ2-1, with TRBD2 matching 10 bases. Germline V CDR1 and CDR2: SGHTA, FQGNSA. J lost 10 bases, V lost 5 bases, and 11 bases had no gene match. The CDR3 extends over 15 amino acids. The CDR3 region has the DNA TGTGCCAGCAGCCCGCCCCCACTAGCGGGGCGAGAGCAGTTCTTC. Translated: CASSPPPLAGREQFF.

This clonotype was recorded a few times. V usage is TRBV15 and J usage is TRBJ1-5; TRBD1 matches at 7 bases. CDR1 LNHNV and CDR2 YYDKDF come from the germline V gene (reference sequence). The ends lost 5 bases at V and 1 base at J; junction bases unmatched: 5. The CDR3 consists of 15 residues. The CDR3 DNA reads as TGTGCCACCAGCTCCAGACAGGGCAGCAATCAGCCCCAGCATTTT. Translated, it gives CATSSRQGSNQPQHF.

This clonotype was detected a few times. The rearrangement uses TRBV7-2 and TRBJ2-1; possible D gene TRBD2, 6 bases. V gave up 2 bases and J gave up 6 bases, with 14 bases separating them. This CDR3 contains 15 residues. CDR1 and CDR2 from the germline V gene are SGHTA and FQGNSA. The CDR3 DNA reads TGTGCCAGCAGCTTACGAGATGGAGGGGCCAATGAGCAGTTCTTC. Translating it yields CASSLRDGGANEQFF.

This clonotype has only a few counts. The V gene is TRBV5-1, the J gene TRBJ2-1; 13 bases fit TRBD2. V dropped 7 bases and J dropped 8; count of bases not matched to a gene: 9. The CDR3 has 15 residues. Germline assignment: CDR1 SGHRS and CDR2 YFSETQ. The CDR3 reads CASAELAGGPHEQFF. The DNA for the CDR3 is TGCGCCAGCGCAGAACTAGCGGGGGGGCCCCATGAGCAGTTCTTC.

J is TRBJ1-1 and V is TRBV2, with a tentative D call TRBD1 (5 bases). CDR1 is SNHLY and CDR2 is FYNNEI in the germline V gene. The V gene lost 7 bases and the J gene lost 6 bases, with 15 bases spanning the gap. The CDR3 sequence is 13 residues long. CDR3 sequence (DNA): TGTGCCAGCACGAGTCGGGGCATCGCTGAAGCTTTCTTT. It yields the protein CASTSRGIAEAFF.

This clonotype was observed many times. The V call is TRBV5-1, the J call TRBJ1-2; 8 bases fit TRBD1. V lost 2 bases to trimming and J lost 5 bases; unmatched junction nucleotides: 8. The CDR3 has 15 residues. The germline V gene encodes CDR1 SGHRS and CDR2 YFSETQ. CDR3 sequence reads: CASSLPGQVSYGYTF. The CDR3 nucleotides read TGCGCCAGCAGCTTACCGGGACAGGTTTCATATGGCTACACCTTC.

The CDR3 sequence: CASSGILGQGVTGELFF. The CDR3 bases are TGTGCCAGCAGCGGAATACTAGGACAGGGGGTCACCGGGGAGCTGTTTTTT. V is TRBV25-1 and J is TRBJ2-2; TRBD1 matches 10 bases. V was pared by 6 bases and J by 4 bases, with 11 bases of the junction left unmatched. The germline CDR1 and CDR2 sequences are MGHDK and SYGVNS. This CDR3 spans 17 amino acids.

This chain uses TRBV11-3 with TRBJ1-2; unclear D gene. Germline-derived CDR1 and CDR2 are SGHNT and YENEEA. This CDR3 is built from 16 residues. Trimming cost V 3 bases and J 4 bases, with 18 bases left between them. CDR3 DNA: TGTGCCAGCAGCTTCGAACTACCCCCTTGGAGCTATGGCTACACCTTC. This gives the protein CASSFELPPWSYGYTF.

This clonotype was recorded once. The chain employs TRBV10-3 and TRBJ1-5, with a possible D match to TRBD1 (5 bases). Germline V gene data show CDR1 as ENHRY and CDR2 as SYGVKD. The CDR3 loop spans 12 amino acids. Trimming stripped 7 bases from V and 2 bases from J, with 6 bases between. CDR3 amino acids: CAIIRGNQPQHF. The CDR3 coding sequence is TGTGCCATCATCAGGGGCAATCAGCCCCAGCATTTT.

The table lists this clonotype with many counts. The J gene is TRBJ2-3, the V gene TRBV5-1; D remains unclear. CDR1 is SGHRS and CDR2 is YFSETQ in the germline V gene. This CDR3 is built from 15 residues. Trimming cost V 0 bases and J 0 bases, with 8 bases left between them. The chain's CDR3 is CASSLGESSTDTQYF. The CDR3 DNA reads TGCGCCAGCAGCTTGGGTGAATCTAGCACAGATACGCAGTATTTT.

The genes are TRBV19 and TRBJ2-4, with a tentative D call TRBD1 (5 bases). Germline V gene data show CDR1 as LNHDA and CDR2 as SQIVND (reference sequence). The V end lost 1 base, the J end lost 0 bases, and 7 bases lay between the germline ends. The CDR3 length is 15 residues. DNA for the CDR3: TGTGCCAGTAGTATAGGGGGCCGAGCCAAAAACATTCAGTACTTC. Translated: CASSIGGRAKNIQYF.

V gene TRBV11-2 combines with J gene TRBJ2-3; D remains unclear. Germline assignment: CDR1 SGHAT and CDR2 FQNNGV. V gave up 1 base and J gave up 5 bases, with 13 bases separating them. The CDR3 consists of 15 residues. This CDR3 reads CASSLGESRGDTQYF. CDR3 in DNA: TGTGCCAGCAGCTTAGGAGAGTCCCGAGGAGATACGCAGTATTTT.

The chain links TRBV4-1 to TRBJ1-2, with 9 positions matching TRBD1. Germline values: CDR1 MGHRA, CDR2 YSYEKL. The junction had 16 bases not matched to a gene; V was cut back by 4 bases and J by 7 bases. The CDR3 loop spans 17 amino acids. The CDR3 region has the DNA TGCGCCAGCAGCCTAGGGGGACAGGGAGGGACCCGCGCTGGCTACACCTTC. It codes for CASSLGGQGGTRAGYTF.